Shown below are 20 T cell receptor beta chains from a single sample sequenced in a study of T cell responses to AZD1222 COVID-19 vaccine. Using immunoSEQ multiplex PCR, the repertoire was profiled, and TCRdb retains in-frame clones only, with some absent. This table has 55,000 to 60,000 clones, approximately 85% appearing once. Here the sequenced sample was peripheral blood, taken on day 0 of MenACWY control vaccination. Receptors were obtained from an adult in good health.

The V gene is TRBV20-1, the J gene TRBJ2-7, with 13 bases fitting TRBD2. The CDR3 is 15 amino acids. Germline CDR1 reads DFQATT; CDR2 reads SNEGSKA (reference sequence). V shed 3 bases, J shed 2 bases, and the junction held 4 bases outside the gene matches. The CDR3 DNA is TGCAGTGCTAGTGGGGGACTAGCGGGAACCTACGAGCAGTACTTC. Encoded protein: CSASGGLAGTYEQYF.

The rearrangement links TRBV7-2 to TRBJ2-5; maybe TRBD2 (6 bases). Germline V gene lookup returns CDR1 SGHTA and CDR2 FQGNSA. V was shortened by 1 base and J by 4 bases, with 19 bases between the two germline ends. The CDR3 extends over 17 amino acids. The CDR3 region is CASSLEGGALLGETQYF. The DNA for the CDR3 is TGTGCCAGCAGCTTAGAAGGCGGGGCCCTCCTCGGAGAGACCCAGTACTTC.

The chain is built from TRBV5-1 and TRBJ2-7; 8 bases align to TRBD2. Trimming cost V 7 bases and J 4 bases; bases outside gene matches: 13. This CDR3 spans 15 amino acids. Germline lookup yields CDR1 SGHRS and CDR2 YFSETQ. CDR3 region: CASAVASGLLYEQYF. Here the CDR3 DNA reads TGCGCCAGCGCGGTGGCTAGCGGGTTACTATACGAGCAGTACTTC.

This clone was found once. As DNA, the CDR3 is TGCGCCAGCAGTGCCGCTGTGGGACAGGGGAGCGATACGCAGTATTTT. Protein: CASSAAVGQGSDTQYF. The chain employs TRBV10-1 and TRBJ2-3, with 10 bases aligning to TRBD1. This CDR3 region has 16 residues. Trimming removed 4 bases from V and 6 bases from J; junction bases left unmatched: 10. CDR1 and CDR2 (germline): WNHNN, SYGVQD (reference sequence).

The sample holds one count of this clone. The chain employs TRBV6-2 or TRBV6-3 and TRBJ1-5; weak D call: TRBD1 (5 bases). CDR1 and CDR2 from the germline V gene are MNHEY and SVGEGT. CDR3 length equals 16 residues. V was trimmed by 0 bases and J by 9 bases, leaving 18 bases between them. The CDR3 reads CASSYSPTDPRRPQHF. The CDR3 bases are TGTGCCAGCAGTTACTCCCCGACAGACCCTAGGAGGCCCCAGCATTTT.

This chain connects TRBV29-1 to TRBJ1-2, with D tentatively TRBD1 (5 bases). The ends were cut back, 0 bases at V and 8 bases at J, with 13 bases in the middle. There are 13 residues in the CDR3. Per the germline V gene, CDR1 is SQVTM and CDR2 is ANQGSEA. In DNA, the CDR3 is TGCAGCGTTGAAGAATCAGGGTGGGGCGGCTACACCTTC. Encoded protein: CSVEESGWGGYTF.

V and J are TRBV28 and TRBJ2-7; a weak D match, TRBD2 (6 bases). From germline, CDR1 is MDHEN and CDR2 SYDVKM. V lost 6 bases and J lost 4, with 19 bases in between. There are 15 residues in the CDR3. CDR3 sequence: CASSYGAGPRYEQYF. For the CDR3, the DNA is TGTGCCAGCAGCTATGGGGCGGGACCCCGATACGAGCAGTACTTC.

The rearrangement links TRBV5-1 to TRBJ2-3; D not resolved. CDR3 length: 15 residues. Trimming stripped 0 bases from V and 2 bases from J, with 10 bases between. Germline V gives CDR1 SGHRS, CDR2 YFSETQ. The CDR3 region is CASSLEGDDTDTQYF. The CDR3 coding sequence is TGCGCCAGCAGCTTGGAAGGAGATGACACAGATACGCAGTATTTT.

This chain connects TRBV5-1 to TRBJ1-1; D is unresolved. The CDR3 length is 14 residues. The germline gives CDR1 SGHRS, CDR2 YFSETQ. V lost 4 bases to trimming and J lost 4 bases, with 14 bases between them. DNA for the CDR3: TGCGCCAGCAGCCCCGTCGGGCCCGCCACTGAAGCTTTCTTT. It yields the protein CASSPVGPATEAFF. Full variable domain (remainder filled in from reference TRBV5-1 and TRBJ1-1): KAGVTQTPRYLIKTRGQQVTLSCSPISGHRSVSWYQQTPGQGLQFLFEYFSETQRNKGNFPGRFSGRQFSNSRSEMNVSTLELGDSALYLCASSPVGPATEAFFGQGTRLTVV.

The chain combines TRBV7-2 with TRBJ2-2; D ambiguous. V gave up 1 base and J gave up 0 bases, with 3 bases separating them. CDR3 length equals 14 residues. CDR1 is SGHTA and CDR2 is FQGNSA in the germline V gene. CDR3 protein: CASSLGANTGELFF. CDR3 nucleotide sequence: TGTGCCAGCAGCTTAGGAGCGAACACCGGGGAGCTGTTTTTT.

This chain connects TRBV19 to TRBJ2-3; D might be TRBD2 (5 bases). Trimming took off 5 bases at V and 4 bases at J, with 16 bases between the two ends. Germline CDR1 is LNHDA and CDR2 is SQIVND (reference sequence). This CDR3 spans 15 amino acids. CDR3 region: CASSPTFSGADTQYF. CDR3 nucleotides: TGTGCCAGTAGTCCCACGTTCAGCGGAGCAGATACGCAGTATTTT.

The rearrangement joins TRBV5-1 to TRBJ1-5; perhaps TRBD1 as D (5 bases). CDR3 length equals 15 residues. Germline V gene data show CDR1 as SGHRS and CDR2 as YFSETQ. Trimming cost V 1 base and J 1 base, with 9 bases left between them. The CDR3 coding sequence is TGCGCCAGCAGCTTGACAGGAAACAGCAATCAGCCCCAGCATTTT. As protein: CASSLTGNSNQPQHF. Supplemented by reference TRBV5-1 and TRBJ1-5, the full variable domain reads KAGVTQTPRYLIKTRGQQVTLSCSPISGHRSVSWYQQTPGQGLQFLFEYFSETQRNKGNFPGRFSGRQFSNSRSEMNVSTLELGDSALYLCASSLTGNSNQPQHFGDGTRLSIL.

The V and J genes are TRBV19 and TRBJ1-2; 10 positions agree with TRBD1. Germline V gives CDR1 LNHDA, CDR2 SQIVND (reference sequence). This CDR3 region has 16 residues. Trimming at V came to 5 bases and at J to 3 bases, leaving 9 bases not matched to a gene. CDR3 residues: CASSVGTGVNYYGYTF. CDR3 DNA: TGTGCCAGTAGTGTCGGGACAGGGGTTAACTACTATGGCTACACCTTC.

The chain couples TRBV6-1 to TRBJ1-5; no clear D gene. Looked up from germline, CDR1 is MNHNS and CDR2 is SASEGT. The CDR3 is 15 residues long. The germline V and J ends were trimmed by 2 bases and 1 base, with 9 bases remaining between them. CDR3 loop: CASSETRVSNQPQHF. As DNA, the CDR3 is TGTGCCAGCAGTGAAACGAGGGTAAGCAATCAGCCCCAGCATTTT.

This clone was found a few times. The chain has TRBV28 and TRBJ1-1; a weak D match, TRBD1 (5 bases). The CDR3 runs to 13 residues. Trimming pared 6 bases from V and 5 bases from J, leaving 13 bases between. The germline V gene has CDR1 MDHEN and CDR2 SYDVKM. The CDR3 nucleotides read TGTGCCAGCAGCCGATTGGGGGGGACTGAAGCTTTCTTT. Translated, it gives CASSRLGGTEAFF.

The J gene is TRBJ2-1, the V gene TRBV2; 10 bases align to TRBD1. The length of the CDR3 is 15 residues. Germline-derived CDR1 and CDR2 are SNHLY and FYNNEI. V gave up 4 bases and J gave up 9 bases; unmatched junction bases: 9. Here the CDR3 DNA reads TGTGCCAGCAGTGCATCCGGGACAGGGGCAATTGAGCAGTTCTTC. Its translation is CASSASGTGAIEQFF.

V and J are TRBV7-2 and TRBJ1-2, with D hard to call. The length of the CDR3 is 16 residues. The V end was cut by 1 base, the J end by 2 bases, with 14 bases between. The germline gives CDR1 SGHTA, CDR2 FQGNSA. CDR3 DNA sequence: TGTGCCAGCAGCTTAGGGGGTATGGGAGGGAACTATGGCTACACCTTC. This sequence encodes CASSLGGMGGNYGYTF.

The V call is TRBV19, the J call TRBJ1-4; 8 bases align to TRBD1. This CDR3 is built from 14 residues. Trimming took 6 bases from V and 8 from J; bases not matched to a gene: 8. Looked up from germline, CDR1 is LNHDA and CDR2 is SQIVND (reference sequence). The chain's CDR3 is CASSATGVGEKLFF. For the CDR3, the DNA is TGTGCCAGTAGCGCGACAGGGGTAGGGGAAAAACTGTTTTTT.

J is TRBJ1-6 and V is TRBV11-3; the match to TRBD1 covers 10 bases. The ends lost 5 bases at V and 7 bases at J; junction bases unmatched: 5. The CDR3 is 15 residues long. Germline V gene lookup returns CDR1 SGHNT and CDR2 YENEEA. As DNA, the CDR3 is TGTGCCAGCAGCGCTGGGACAGGGGCGAATTCACCCCTCCACTTT. Encoded protein: CASSAGTGANSPLHF.

This clone counts as medium-sized. The CDR3 region has the DNA TGTGCCAGCTCAGCCGGGACTAGCGGTCTTGAGCAGTACTTC. This encodes CASSAGTSGLEQYF. The chain uses TRBV18 and TRBJ2-7; 11 bases agree with TRBD2. The CDR3 is 14 amino acids. Germline assignment: CDR1 KGHSH and CDR2 LQKENI. Trimming at V came to 5 bases and at J to 7 bases, leaving 7 bases not matched to a gene.